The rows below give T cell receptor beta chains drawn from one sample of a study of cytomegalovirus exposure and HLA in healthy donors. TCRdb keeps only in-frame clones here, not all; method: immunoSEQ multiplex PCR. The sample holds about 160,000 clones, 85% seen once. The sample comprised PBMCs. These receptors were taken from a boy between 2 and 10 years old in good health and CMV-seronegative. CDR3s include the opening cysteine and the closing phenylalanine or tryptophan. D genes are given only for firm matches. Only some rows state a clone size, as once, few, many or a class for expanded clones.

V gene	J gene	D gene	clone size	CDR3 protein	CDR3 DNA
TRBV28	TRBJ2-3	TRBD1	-	CASSPDRVGTDTQYF	TGTGCCAGCAGTCCGGACAGGGTGGGCACAGATACGCAGTATTTT
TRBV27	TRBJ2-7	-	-	CASSAGYEQYF	TGTGCCAGCAGCGCGGGATACGAGCAGTACTTC
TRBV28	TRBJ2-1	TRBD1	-	CASSLGRDRVNEQFF	TGTGCCAGCAGTTTAGGCCGGGACAGGGTCAATGAGCAGTTCTTC
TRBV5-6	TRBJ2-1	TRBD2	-	CASSRGGPSYNEQFF	TGTGCCAGCAGCCGGGGGGGGCCATCCTACAATGAGCAGTTCTTC
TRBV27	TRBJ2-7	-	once	CASSFGGGARYEQYF	TGTGCCAGCAGTTTCGGTGGGGGGGCGCGCTACGAGCAGTACTTC
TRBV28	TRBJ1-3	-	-	CASRTLGSISGNTIYF	TGTGCCAGCAGGACACTAGGGAGCATCTCTGGAAACACCATATATTTT
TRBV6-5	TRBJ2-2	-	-	CASSFAGAGGELFF	TGTGCCAGCAGTTTTGCGGGGGCCGGCGGGGAGCTGTTTTTT
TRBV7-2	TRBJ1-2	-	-	CASSLGGLDYGYTF	TGTGCCAGCAGCTTAGGGGGCTTAGACTATGGCTACACCTTC
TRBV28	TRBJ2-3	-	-	CASIPSGTDTQYF	TGTGCCAGCATTCCTAGCGGCACAGATACGCAGTATTTT
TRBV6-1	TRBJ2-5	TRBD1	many	CASSDSEGTGSETQYF	TGTGCCAGCAGTGATTCGGAGGGGACAGGGTCAGAGACCCAGTACTTC
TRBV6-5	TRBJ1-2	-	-	CASSYSRGSHGYTF	TGTGCCAGCAGTTACTCGAGGGGGTCCCATGGCTACACCTTC
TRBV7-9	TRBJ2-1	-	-	CASSLVQGSYNEQFF	TGTGCCAGCAGCTTAGTTCAGGGCTCCTACAATGAGCAGTTCTTC
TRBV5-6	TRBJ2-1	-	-	CASSFLWDNAPYNEQFF	TGTGCCAGCAGCTTCTTGTGGGACAACGCGCCCTACAATGAGCAGTTCTTC
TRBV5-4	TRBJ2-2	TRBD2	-	CASSLTSGDTGELFF	TGTGCCAGCAGCCTGACTAGCGGTGACACCGGGGAGCTGTTTTTT
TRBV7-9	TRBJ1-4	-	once	CASRRSTNEKLFF	TGTGCCAGCAGGCGGTCAACTAATGAAAAACTGTTTTTT
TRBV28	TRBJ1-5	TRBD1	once	CASSPPTGFNQPQHF	TGTGCCAGCAGTCCCCCGACAGGGTTCAATCAGCCCCAGCATTTT
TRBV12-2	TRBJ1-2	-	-	CASRSPDRDGGYGYTF	TGTGCAAGTCGCTCTCCGGACAGGGACGGTGGCTATGGCTACACCTTC
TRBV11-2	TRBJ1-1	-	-	CASSSPRGVRGTEAFF	TGTGCCAGCAGCTCCCCCCGCGGGGTGCGGGGCACTGAAGCTTTCTTT
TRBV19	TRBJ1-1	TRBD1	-	CATIETGAPDTEAFF	TGTGCCACCATTGAGACAGGGGCGCCGGACACTGAAGCTTTCTTT
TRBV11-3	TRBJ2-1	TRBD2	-	CASSLALAGVVGEQFF	TGTGCCAGCAGCTTAGCACTAGCGGGTGTTGTGGGTGAGCAGTTCTTC
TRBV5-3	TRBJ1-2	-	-	CARKPLVGQHYGYTF	TGTGCCAGAAAGCCCCTTGTTGGACAGCACTATGGCTACACCTTC
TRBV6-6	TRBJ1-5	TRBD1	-	CASRGGVQGNQPQHF	TGTGCCAGCAGAGGGGGCGTTCAGGGCAATCAGCCCCAGCATTTT
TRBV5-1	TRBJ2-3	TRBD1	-	CASSGQGTDTQYF	TGCGCCAGCAGTGGACAGGGCACAGATACGCAGTATTTT
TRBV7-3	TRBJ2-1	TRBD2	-	CASRVIVSGAHNEQFF	TGTGCCAGCAGAGTCATAGTAAGCGGGGCCCACAATGAGCAGTTCTTC
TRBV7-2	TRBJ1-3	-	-	CASSLDIGGGTGNTIYF	TGTGCCAGCAGCTTAGATATAGGCGGGGGGACTGGAAACACCATATATTTT
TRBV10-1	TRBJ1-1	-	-	CASSWRVDTEAFF	TGCGCCAGCAGTTGGCGGGTCGACACTGAAGCTTTCTTT
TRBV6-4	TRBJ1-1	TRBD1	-	CASSDFYDRGRTEAFF	TGTGCCAGCAGTGACTTCTATGACAGGGGGCGAACTGAAGCTTTCTTT
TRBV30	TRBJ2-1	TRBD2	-	CAWRGSLTSGSYNEQFF	TGTGCGTGGAGAGGATCCTTGACTAGCGGTTCCTACAATGAGCAGTTCTTC
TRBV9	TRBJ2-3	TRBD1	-	CASSPGQAGDTQYF	TGTGCCAGCAGTCCGGGACAGGCAGGAGATACGCAGTATTTT
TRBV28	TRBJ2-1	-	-	CASSLPDSFSYNEQFF	TGTGCCAGCAGTCTACCCGACAGTTTCTCCTACAATGAGCAGTTCTTC
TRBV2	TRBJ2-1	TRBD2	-	CASLAGRNEQFF	TGTGCCAGCCTAGCGGGGCGTAATGAGCAGTTCTTC
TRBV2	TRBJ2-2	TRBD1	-	CASSETTGAPNTGELFF	TGTGCCAGCAGTGAAACCACAGGGGCACCGAACACCGGGGAGCTGTTTTTT
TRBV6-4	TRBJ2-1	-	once	CASSTLARNEQFF	TGTGCCAGCAGTACGCTAGCTCGGAATGAGCAGTTCTTC
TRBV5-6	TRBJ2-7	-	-	CASSPEQGTNEQYF	TGTGCCAGCAGCCCAGAGCAGGGAACGAACGAGCAGTACTTC
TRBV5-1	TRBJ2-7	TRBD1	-	CASSPAGGYEQYF	TGCGCCAGCAGCCCAGCAGGGGGCTACGAGCAGTACTTC
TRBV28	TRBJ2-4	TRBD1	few	CASSLGQGPKGPIAKNIQYF	TGTGCCAGCAGTTTAGGACAGGGGCCCAAGGGGCCCATAGCCAAAAACATTCAGTACTTC
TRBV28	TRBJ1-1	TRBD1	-	CASSLRYRGRWTEAFF	TGTGCCAGCAGTTTACGCTACAGGGGGCGATGGACTGAAGCTTTCTTT
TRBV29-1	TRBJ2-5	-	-	CSVVLGSRLQETQYF	TGCAGCGTTGTTCTCGGGTCAAGGCTCCAAGAGACCCAGTACTTC
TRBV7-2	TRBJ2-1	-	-	CASSRGMQFF	TGTGCCAGCAGCAGGGGGATGCAGTTCTTC
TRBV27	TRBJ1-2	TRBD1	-	CASSPGDRIYGYTF	TGTGCCAGCAGCCCTGGGGACAGGATCTATGGCTACACCTTC
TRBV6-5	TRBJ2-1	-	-	CASSLRGNEQFF	TGTGCCAGCAGCCTCCGGGGCAATGAGCAGTTCTTC
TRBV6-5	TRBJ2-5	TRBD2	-	CASQLAGGPPETQYF	TGTGCCAGCCAGCTAGCGGGGGGGCCCCCAGAGACCCAGTACTTC
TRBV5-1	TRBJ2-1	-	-	CASSLGGLESYNEQFF	TGCGCCAGCAGCTTGGGTGGCCTAGAATCCTACAATGAGCAGTTCTTC
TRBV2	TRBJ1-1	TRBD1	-	CASSPGTGDAEAFF	TGTGCCAGCAGCCCCGGGACAGGGGATGCTGAAGCTTTCTTT
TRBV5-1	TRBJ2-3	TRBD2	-	CASSLGLAGGSSTDTQYF	TGCGCCAGCAGCTTGGGACTAGCGGGAGGGTCTAGCACAGATACGCAGTATTTT
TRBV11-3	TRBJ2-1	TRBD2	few	CASSLGAGGSYNEQFF	TGTGCCAGCAGCTTAGGGGCGGGAGGGTCCTACAATGAGCAGTTCTTC
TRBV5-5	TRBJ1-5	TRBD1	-	CASSSTGGNNQPQHF	TGTGCCAGCAGCTCGACAGGGGGTAACAATCAGCCCCAGCATTTT
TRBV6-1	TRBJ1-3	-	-	CASSAEFSGNTIYF	TGTGCCAGCAGTGCGGAGTTCTCTGGAAACACCATATATTTT
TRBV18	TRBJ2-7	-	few	CASSPPGQGHYEQYF	TGTGCCAGCTCACCACCGGGCCAGGGACATTACGAGCAGTACTTC
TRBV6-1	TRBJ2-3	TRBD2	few	CASSALAGGTDTQYF	TGTGCCAGCAGTGCCCTAGCGGGAGGCACAGATACGCAGTATTTT
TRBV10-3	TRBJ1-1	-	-	CAISEAGLNTEAFF	TGTGCCATCAGTGAGGCAGGCTTGAACACTGAAGCTTTCTTT
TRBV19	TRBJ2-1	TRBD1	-	CASSIDRGLYNEQFF	TGTGCCAGTAGTATAGACAGGGGGCTGTACAATGAGCAGTTCTTC
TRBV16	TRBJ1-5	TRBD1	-	CASSQFSIRGQGNQPQHF	TGTGCCAGCAGCCAATTTTCGATAAGGGGACAGGGAAACCAGCCCCAGCATTTT
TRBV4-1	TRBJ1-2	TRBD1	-	CASSQEFRQGYGYTF	TGCGCCAGCAGCCAAGAGTTCCGACAGGGGTATGGCTACACCTTC